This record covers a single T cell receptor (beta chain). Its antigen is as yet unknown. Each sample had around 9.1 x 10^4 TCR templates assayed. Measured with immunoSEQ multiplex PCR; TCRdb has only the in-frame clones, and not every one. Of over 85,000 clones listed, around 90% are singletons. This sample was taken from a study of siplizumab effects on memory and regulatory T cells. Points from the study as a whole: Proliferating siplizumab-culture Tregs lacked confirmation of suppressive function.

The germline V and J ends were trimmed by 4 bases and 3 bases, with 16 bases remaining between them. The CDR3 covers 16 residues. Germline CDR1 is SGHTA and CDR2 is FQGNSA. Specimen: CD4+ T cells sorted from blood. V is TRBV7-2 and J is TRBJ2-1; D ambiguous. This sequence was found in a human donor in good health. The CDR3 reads CASSSNTPSYYNEQFF. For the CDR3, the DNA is TGTGCCAGCAGCTCTAATACCCCGAGTTACTACAATGAGCAGTTCTTC.